The present TCR beta chain was sequenced within a study of cytomegalovirus exposure and HLA in healthy donors. Study summary: Caucasian-associated ancestry cluster membership applied to approximately 84% of about 370 genotyped donors.

PCR was performed using 60 Vbeta and 13 Jbeta primers. The assay was immunoSEQ multiplex PCR, and TCRdb's table has in-frame clones only and misses some. Among some 150,000 clones listed, roughly 78% were seen once. A word on this clone: Its antigen remains unknown.

The CDR3 extends over 16 amino acids. Trimming cost V 4 bases and J 4 bases, with 17 bases left between them. Germline loops: CDR1 LNHDA, CDR2 SQIVND (reference sequence). Healthy bone marrow donors made up the donor group. Findings and limits, study-wide: Most TCR sequences were rare, but some public TCRs occurred in many donors. Using the classifier, cytomegalovirus status was reportedly diagnosed with high specificity and sensitivity.

The origin of this receptor is a man aged 50-59 years in good health and CMV-seropositive. Sample: PBMCs. The chain is built from TRBV19 and TRBJ1-3, with a possible D match to TRBD1 (5 bases). CDR3 protein: CASSKTRQTLGNTIYF. The CDR3 DNA reads TGTGCCAGTAGTAAAACCCGACAGACCCTCGGAAACACCATATATTTT.